Ten or more counts support the clone carrying this T cell receptor beta chain. Its target is not known. The germline gives CDR1 SGHVS, CDR2 FQNEAQ. Trimming shortened V by 2 bases and J by 8 bases, and 16 bases separated the two germline ends. This CDR3 has 15 amino acids. The sample comes from a study of T cells in Graves' hyperthyroidism and ophthalmopathy. General study points: Model predictions of ophthalmopathy came a median roughly 6.7 months before onset. Most thyroid clonotypes with frequency above 0.001 were detected in blood. A model using 13 V-J features told ophthalmopathy apart from stable hyperthyroidism.

Regions amplified from RNA transcripts were the TCR beta CDR3 regions. First-round RT-PCR targeting the TCR CDR3 was performed with the HTBI primer set. TCRdb re-derived calls from the multiplex PCR reads in MiXCR, one entry per CDR3 protein. The sample consists of about 560,000 distinct CDR3 sequences, approximately 15% of them appearing once. The sequenced sample was blood. The J gene is TRBJ2-1, the V gene TRBV7-8; unclear D gene. The receptor was derived from a woman in her late teens or twenties with Graves' hyperthyroidism. The CDR3 loop is CASSLSSWPKDEQFF. The DNA of the CDR3 is TGTGCCAGCAGCTTAAGCTCGTGGCCTAAGGATGAGCAGTTCTTC.